Below are 10 T cell receptor beta chains sequenced from a single sample in a study of T cell responses to AZD1222 COVID-19 vaccine. Produced via immunoSEQ multiplex PCR; TCRdb's table is partial and in-frame only. The sample records approximately 140,000 clones, roughly nine tenths being singletons. Sequenced here: peripheral blood, sampled 28 days after the second AZD1222 dose. The receptor set was obtained from an adult who received the AZD1222 COVID-19 vaccine.

The J gene is TRBJ1-1, the V gene TRBV19; D remains unclear. The germline gives CDR1 LNHDA, CDR2 SQIVND (reference sequence). This CDR3 is built from 12 residues. Trimming pared 6 bases from V and 0 bases from J, leaving 5 bases between. The CDR3: CASSVMNTEAFF. CDR3 DNA sequence: TGTGCCAGTAGCGTTATGAACACTGAAGCTTTCTTT.

CDR3 nucleotides: TGCAGCGTTGAAGGATTGGAACGGGCGCAGACAGGCGAGCAGTACTTC. Protein product: CSVEGLERAQTGEQYF. This chain uses TRBV29-1 with TRBJ2-7; possibly TRBD1 for D (6 bases). The germline gives CDR1 SQVTM, CDR2 ANQGSEA. With 1 base removed from V and 6 bases from J, the gap between germline ends came to 22 bases. This CDR3 is 16 amino acids long.

The chain carries TRBV10-2 and TRBJ2-7; tentative D call: TRBD2 (6 bases). The germline V gene encodes CDR1 WSHSY and CDR2 SAAADI. The V end was cut by 7 bases, the J end by 3 bases, with 16 bases between. The CDR3 contains 14 residues. CDR3 DNA sequence: TGCGCCAGCAAAGAATGGGACGGGGGCTACGAGCAGTACTTC. Residues: CASKEWDGGYEQYF.

Worth noting for this clone: Additional DNA sequences in this sample encode the identical CDR3. The chain employs TRBV15 and TRBJ2-7; D ambiguous. Trimming shortened V by 0 bases and J by 3 bases, and 6 bases separated the two germline ends. The CDR3 covers 13 residues. Germline lookup yields CDR1 LNHNV and CDR2 YYDKDF (reference sequence). CDR3 nucleotides: TGTGCCACCAGCAGAGACCGAGGCTACGAGCAGTACTTC. Its protein is CATSRDRGYEQYF.

J is TRBJ2-1 and V is TRBV24-1; 14 bases agree with TRBD2. The length of the CDR3 is 22 residues. Germline V gene data show CDR1 as KGHDR and CDR2 as SFDVKD. Trimming removed 1 base from V and 4 bases from J; junction bases left unmatched: 17. The CDR3 loop is CATSDFAAGPGLAGGRYNEQFF. CDR3 DNA: TGTGCCACCAGTGATTTCGCGGCAGGTCCCGGACTAGCGGGAGGCAGGTACAATGAGCAGTTCTTC.

A few counts support this clone. The chain couples TRBV19 to TRBJ2-7, with 11 positions matching TRBD2. The V gene end was trimmed by 4 bases and the J gene end by 7 bases; junction bases not matched to a gene: 6. The CDR3 runs to 14 residues. Germline V gene lookup returns CDR1 LNHDA and CDR2 SQIVND (reference sequence). CDR3 sequence (DNA): TGTGCCAGTAGTACCTCTTTAGCGGGAGGGGAGCAGTACTTC. Protein sequence: CASSTSLAGGEQYF.

This clone was seen a single time. The chain uses TRBV15 and TRBJ1-1; 10 bases agree with TRBD1. V lost 1 base and J lost 4; bases outside the gene matches: 9. This CDR3 has 17 amino acids. Germline V gives CDR1 LNHNV, CDR2 YYDKDF (reference sequence). In nucleotides, the CDR3 is TGTGCCACCAGCAGAGTACCGGGACAGGGGATCGGCACTGAAGCTTTCTTT. It codes for CATSRVPGQGIGTEAFF.

The chain recombines TRBV18 with TRBJ1-6; 9 nucleotides agree with TRBD1. The trim removed 2 bases at V and 7 bases at J, leaving 3 bases unmatched. This CDR3 has 15 amino acids. Germline-derived CDR1 and CDR2 are KGHSH and LQKENI. CDR3 loop: CASSPSGQGNSPLHF. The CDR3 nucleotides are TGTGCCAGCTCACCATCAGGACAGGGGAATTCACCCCTCCACTTT.

The chain recombines TRBV19 with TRBJ1-2, with a weak D call TRBD1 (6 bases). V dropped 6 bases and J dropped 1 base, with 12 bases sitting between them. Germline-derived CDR1 and CDR2 are LNHDA and SQIVND (reference sequence). This CDR3 contains 14 residues. The CDR3, as DNA: TGTGCCAGTAGAATGGACAGACGTAACTATGGCTACACCTTC. Translating it yields CASRMDRRNYGYTF.

This chain uses TRBV11-3 with TRBJ2-3, with no clear D. V was shortened by 5 bases and J by 1 base, with 7 bases between the two germline ends. The CDR3 runs to 13 residues. The germline V gene has CDR1 SGHNT and CDR2 YENEEA. The CDR3 coding sequence is TGTGCCAGCAGCCTACTCCGCACAGATACGCAGTATTTT. Translating it yields CASSLLRTDTQYF.